The 28 T cell receptor beta chains below were found in one sample sequenced in a study of cytomegalovirus exposure and HLA in healthy donors. The table came from immunoSEQ multiplex PCR; TCRdb's copy has only in-frame clones and leaves some out. Of fewer than 120,000 clones listed, roughly nine tenths were seen once; the top ten hold 1.9%. The specimen sequenced was PBMCs. Receptor source: a woman between 18 and 29 years old in good health and CMV-seronegative.

V gene TRBV27 combines with J gene TRBJ2-3; possibly TRBD2 for D (6 bases). Deletions cut 0 bases from V and 6 bases from J, with 13 bases between. Per germline, CDR1 MNHEY and CDR2 SMNVEV (reference sequence). The CDR3 covers 15 residues. CDR3 in amino acids: CASSLSRDSTDTQYF. CDR3 nucleotide sequence: TGTGCCAGCAGTTTATCCCGGGACTCCACGGATACGCAGTATTTT.

The gene calls are TRBV6-1 and TRBJ1-1; 7 positions match TRBD1. V lost 6 bases, J lost 4 bases, and 5 bases stayed unmatched. CDR3 size: 13 residues. Germline CDR1 and CDR2: MNHNS and SASEGT. The CDR3 region has the DNA TGTGCCAGCAGAAGGGGGCAAGGCACTGAAGCTTTCTTT. This codes for CASRRGQGTEAFF.

This clone is a singleton in its sample. The chain joins TRBV18 to TRBJ1-2, with TRBD1 matching 10 bases. The CDR3 runs to 17 residues. From germline, CDR1 is KGHSH and CDR2 LQKENI. V shed 7 bases and J 3 bases; nucleotides not matched to a gene: 14. CDR3 sequence: CASLPLSGTGVDYGYTF. In nucleotides, the CDR3 is TGTGCCAGCTTACCCCTGTCCGGGACAGGGGTCGACTATGGCTACACCTTC.

The chain links TRBV2 to TRBJ2-5; tentatively, D is TRBD2 (5 bases). V shed 8 bases and J shed 5 bases, with 15 bases lying between them. The CDR3 runs to 13 residues. Germline CDR1 reads SNHLY; CDR2 reads FYNNEI. The CDR3 nucleotides read TGTGCCAGCTCTCCCACCACGGGGGAGACCCAGTACTTC. This codes for CASSPTTGETQYF.

The chain recombines TRBV2 with TRBJ2-2; D is uncertain. Deletions cut 1 base from V and 4 bases from J, with 7 bases between. The germline V gene encodes CDR1 SNHLY and CDR2 FYNNEI. There are 14 residues in the CDR3. CDR3 nucleotide sequence: TGTGCCAGCAGTGAAGGTAGAGGCACCGGGGAGCTGTTTTTT. The encoded protein is CASSEGRGTGELFF.

V gene TRBV28 combines with J gene TRBJ1-3, with D perhaps TRBD1 (5 bases). The V gene lost 5 bases and the J gene lost 0 bases, with 14 bases spanning the gap. The germline V gene encodes CDR1 MDHEN and CDR2 SYDVKM. This CDR3 spans 16 amino acids. The CDR3 sequence: CASSPPTARSGNTIYF. The DNA for the CDR3 is TGTGCCAGCAGTCCGCCGACAGCCCGCTCTGGAAACACCATATATTTT.

The chain uses TRBV4-3 and TRBJ1-2; TRBD1 is a possible D gene (6 bases). V lost 2 bases, J lost 1 base, and 14 bases lay in between. The CDR3 consists of 16 residues. The germline V gene encodes CDR1 LGHNA and CDR2 YSLEER. In DNA form, the CDR3 reads TGCGCCAGCAGCCAAACGGACAGTAACCATAACTATGGCTACACCTTC. Its protein is CASSQTDSNHNYGYTF.

The V call is TRBV7-9, the J call TRBJ2-7; D gene ambiguous. The CDR3 has 14 residues. V dropped 1 base and J dropped 4 bases, with 11 bases sitting between them. The germline V gene has CDR1 SEHNR and CDR2 FQNEAQ (reference sequence). CDR3 DNA sequence: TGTGCCAGCAGCTTAGGCGGCACAAGATACGAGCAGTACTTC. Translating gives CASSLGGTRYEQYF. The full variable domain, its missing parts supplied by reference TRBV7-9 and TRBJ2-7, is DTGVSQNPRHKITKRGQNVTFRCDPISEHNRLYWYRQTLGQGPEFLTYFQNEAQLEKSRLLSDRFSAERPKGSFSTLEIQRTEQGDSAMYLCASSLGGTRYEQYFGPGTRLTVT.

V gene TRBV15 combines with J gene TRBJ2-7; maybe TRBD1 (5 bases). V lost 1 base to trimming and J lost 3 bases, with 10 bases between them. The CDR3 contains 14 residues. From germline, CDR1 is LNHNV and CDR2 YYDKDF (reference sequence). CDR3 amino acids: CATSRVRANYEQYF. The CDR3 DNA is TGTGCCACCAGCAGAGTCAGGGCCAACTACGAGCAGTACTTC.

The genes are TRBV19 and TRBJ2-2; D call uncertain. Germline lookup yields CDR1 LNHDA and CDR2 SQIVND (reference sequence). Trimming removed 3 bases at V and 7 bases at J, with 6 bases between. This CDR3 spans 12 amino acids. Here the CDR3 reads CASSIYRGELFF. The CDR3 DNA is TGTGCCAGTAGTATTTATCGCGGGGAGCTGTTTTTT.

The rearrangement joins TRBV2 to TRBJ2-5; D might be TRBD1 (6 bases). The germline gives CDR1 SNHLY, CDR2 FYNNEI. Deletions cut 7 bases from V and 1 base from J, with 10 bases between. The CDR3 length is 13 residues. The CDR3 DNA sequence: TGTGCCAGCACGGGACAATCCCAAGAGACCCAGTACTTC. It yields the protein CASTGQSQETQYF.

A few counts support this clone. V gene TRBV7-9 combines with J gene TRBJ1-5; 8 bases match TRBD1. This CDR3 region has 14 residues. Per germline, CDR1 SEHNR and CDR2 FQNEAQ (reference sequence). V gave up 3 bases and J gave up 5 bases; unmatched junction bases: 3. The CDR3: CASSFGQGHQPQHF. CDR3 bases: TGTGCCAGCAGCTTCGGACAGGGACATCAGCCCCAGCATTTT.

V gene TRBV5-6 combines with J gene TRBJ2-3, with TRBD2 matching over 10 bases. CDR1 and CDR2 from the germline V gene are SGHDT and YYEEEE. The CDR3 is 16 residues long. The junction had 4 bases not matched to a gene; V was cut back by 0 bases and J by 3 bases. The CDR3: CASSLGLAGVTDTQYF. CDR3 in DNA: TGTGCCAGCAGCTTGGGGCTAGCGGGGGTGACAGATACGCAGTATTTT.

The chain has TRBV7-9 and TRBJ1-2; no clear D gene. Between the trimmed V and J ends, which lost 5 bases and 7 bases, there was a span of 14 bases. This CDR3 contains 13 residues. Per the germline V gene, CDR1 is SEHNR and CDR2 is FQNEAQ (reference sequence). The CDR3 is CASSPPDTRGYTF. CDR3 nucleotides: TGTGCCAGCAGCCCACCTGACACGCGTGGCTACACCTTC.

The V call is TRBV28, the J call TRBJ1-5, with 7 bases lining up with TRBD1. V was pared by 0 bases and J by 12 bases, with 2 bases of the junction left unmatched. Per germline, CDR1 MDHEN and CDR2 SYDVKM. The CDR3 loop spans 12 amino acids. CDR3 in amino acids: CASSLWQGVQHF. The CDR3 coding sequence is TGTGCCAGCAGTTTATGGCAGGGGGTCCAGCATTTT.

This clone has just one count. Other DNA sequences of this sample code for an identical CDR3. The rearrangement joins TRBV5-1 to TRBJ2-5; D uncertain. The CDR3 covers 11 residues. Germline loops: CDR1 SGHRS, CDR2 YFSETQ. V shed 5 bases and J shed 5 bases, with 7 bases lying between them. The CDR3 region is CASSLEETQYF. Here the CDR3 DNA reads TGCGCCAGCAGTCTAGAGGAGACCCAGTACTTC.

In nucleotides, the CDR3 is TGTGCCAGCAGCCCGTCGGGAGGGTGGCATTACGAGCAGTACTTC. This encodes CASSPSGGWHYEQYF. The V call is TRBV11-2, the J call TRBJ2-7; 8 bases map to TRBD2. Germline values: CDR1 SGHAT, CDR2 FQNNGV. This CDR3 spans 15 amino acids. Losses at the gene ends were 5 bases for V and 4 bases for J; bases not matched to a gene: 10.

The sample holds one count of this clone. This chain uses TRBV4-2 with TRBJ1-2; D possibly corresponds to TRBD1 (6 bases). From germline, CDR1 is LGHNA and CDR2 YNFKEQ. Trimming took 2 bases from V and 4 from J, leaving 11 bases between them. The CDR3 runs 14 residues. CDR3 DNA sequence: TGTGCCAGCAGCCAATCTACAGGGACCTATGGCTACACCTTC. Its protein is CASSQSTGTYGYTF.

This chain connects TRBV19 to TRBJ1-5; 7 bases line up with TRBD1. The CDR3 totals 13 residues. Germline V lookup: CDR1 LNHDA, CDR2 SQIVND (reference sequence). The J segment lost 7 bases and the V segment lost 7 bases, leaving 7 bases of the junction unmatched. The CDR3 loop reads CASTDRVGQPQHF. The CDR3 DNA sequence: TGTGCCAGTACCGACAGGGTTGGGCAGCCCCAGCATTTT.

J is TRBJ2-5 and V is TRBV19; maybe TRBD2 (6 bases). CDR3 length: 15 amino acids. The germline CDR1 and CDR2 sequences are LNHDA and SQIVND (reference sequence). Trimming shortened V by 8 bases and J by 1 base, and 17 bases separated the two germline ends. As DNA, the CDR3 is TGTGCCAGTGGGGTAGGCCGGGACTTCCAAGAGACCCAGTACTTC. Its protein is CASGVGRDFQETQYF.

The V call is TRBV10-1, the J call TRBJ2-2; D is uncertain. Trimming took off 4 bases at V and 6 bases at J, with 9 bases between the two ends. This CDR3 spans 13 amino acids. Germline CDR1 reads WNHNN; CDR2 reads SYGVQD (reference sequence). The DNA for the CDR3 is TGCGCCAGCAGTGGGAGAACCCCCGGGGAGCTGTTTTTT. This gives the protein CASSGRTPGELFF.

This chain uses TRBV9 with TRBJ1-2; 8 bases are a match to TRBD1. The junction had 10 bases not matched to a gene; V was cut back by 3 bases and J by 3 bases. Germline V gives CDR1 SGDLS, CDR2 YYNGEE. There are 16 residues in the CDR3. The DNA of the CDR3 is TGTGCCAGCAGCGGGTCGACAGGGGTTGTAGACTATGGCTACACCTTC. Translating it yields CASSGSTGVVDYGYTF.

CDR3: CATSRRYLGQGADNYGYTF. The DNA for the CDR3 is TGTGCCACCAGCAGACGTTATTTGGGACAGGGGGCCGATAACTATGGCTACACCTTC. This chain connects TRBV15 to TRBJ1-2, with TRBD1 identical over 12 bases. V lost 2 bases to trimming and J lost 1 base; unmatched junction nucleotides: 11. The CDR3 has 19 residues. Germline V gene data show CDR1 as LNHNV and CDR2 as YYDKDF (reference sequence). Full variable domain (outside the CDR3, taken from reference TRBV15 and TRBJ1-2): DAMVIQNPRYQVTQFGKPVTLSCSQTLNHNVMYWYQQKSSQAPKLLFHYYDKDFNNEADTPDNFQSRRPNTSFCFLDIRSPGLGDTAMYLCATSRRYLGQGADNYGYTFGSGTRLTVV.

The chain recombines TRBV7-9 with TRBJ2-7; 12 bases line up with TRBD1. CDR1 and CDR2 (germline): SEHNR, FQNEAQ (reference sequence). CDR3 length: 16 residues. The V and J ends lost 10 bases and 0 bases, in that order; junction bases with no gene match: 10. CDR3 in amino acids: CAIISGTGGSSYEQYF. The CDR3 region has the DNA TGTGCCATCATCTCCGGGACAGGGGGCTCCTCCTACGAGCAGTACTTC.

The chain is built from TRBV27 and TRBJ1-1; a possible D gene is TRBD1 (5 bases). Germline V CDR1 and CDR2: MNHEY, SMNVEV (reference sequence). V was pared by 5 bases and J by 1 base, with 5 bases between. This CDR3 is 12 amino acids long. The CDR3 spells CASSGQNTEAFF. As DNA, the CDR3 is TGTGCCAGCAGTGGACAGAACACTGAAGCTTTCTTT.

The rearrangement joins TRBV19 to TRBJ2-5; 13 bases match TRBD2. Per the germline V gene, CDR1 is LNHDA and CDR2 is SQIVND (reference sequence). V dropped 5 bases and J dropped 2; count of bases not matched to a gene: 2. The CDR3 sequence is 15 residues long. The CDR3: CASSRTSGGQETQYF. CDR3 sequence (DNA): TGTGCCAGTAGTCGGACTAGCGGGGGTCAAGAGACCCAGTACTTC.

This clone was observed once. This chain connects TRBV5-1 to TRBJ2-1, with 10 nucleotides matching TRBD2. This CDR3 is built from 15 residues. V shed 4 bases, J shed 2 bases, and the junction held 3 bases outside the gene matches. The germline V gene encodes CDR1 SGHRS and CDR2 YFSETQ. This chain's CDR3 is CASSTLAGAYNEQFF. CDR3 nucleotides: TGCGCCAGCAGCACCCTAGCGGGGGCCTACAATGAGCAGTTCTTC.

V gene TRBV10-3 combines with J gene TRBJ2-1, with TRBD2 as a possible D gene (5 bases). The V end lost 3 bases, the J end lost 5 bases, and 11 bases lay between the germline ends. Germline V CDR1 and CDR2: ENHRY, SYGVKD. The CDR3 is made up of 14 amino acids. CDR3 residues: CAISDTRSHNEQFF. CDR3 in DNA: TGTGCCATCAGTGATACTAGATCTCACAATGAGCAGTTCTTC.